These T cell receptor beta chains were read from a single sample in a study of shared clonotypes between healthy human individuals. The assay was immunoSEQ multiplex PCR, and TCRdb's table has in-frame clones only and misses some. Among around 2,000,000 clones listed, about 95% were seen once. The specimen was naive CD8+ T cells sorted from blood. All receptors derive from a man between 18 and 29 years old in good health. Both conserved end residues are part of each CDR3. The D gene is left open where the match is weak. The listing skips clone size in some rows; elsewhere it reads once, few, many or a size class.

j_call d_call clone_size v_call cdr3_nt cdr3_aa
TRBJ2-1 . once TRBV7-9 TGTGCCAGCAGCGGATGGGGCGCGGGGAGCTCCTACAATGAGCAGTTCTTC CASSGWGAGSSYNEQFF
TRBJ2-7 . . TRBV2 TGTGCCAGCAGTGTACAAGTCTCCTACGAGCAGTACTTC CASSVQVSYEQYF
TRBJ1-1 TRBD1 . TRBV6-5 TGTGCCAGCAGTCCCTCGACAGGGGGATTAACTGAAGCTTTCTTT CASSPSTGGLTEAFF
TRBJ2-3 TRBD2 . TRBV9 TGTGCCAGCAGCCCTCTAGCGGGAGAGATCACAGATACGCAGTATTTT CASSPLAGEITDTQYF
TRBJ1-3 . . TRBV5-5 TGTGCCAGCAGCCCGGAATCAGTAGCGGGAAACACCATATATTTT CASSPESVAGNTIYF
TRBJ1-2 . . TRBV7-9 TGTGCCAGCAGCTCAAACAGGGCTGGGCGGGACTATGGCTACACCTTC CASSSNRAGRDYGYTF
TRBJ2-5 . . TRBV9 TGTGCCAGCAGCGTAGGGGGGACTCCGTCAGAGACCCAGTACTTC CASSVGGTPSETQYF
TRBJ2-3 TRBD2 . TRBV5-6 TGTGCCAGCAGCCCCATAGCGGGGGGGCCTGATACGCAGTATTTT CASSPIAGGPDTQYF
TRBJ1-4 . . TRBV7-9 TGTGCCAGCAGCATGGACGGGAATGAAAAACTGTTTTTT CASSMDGNEKLFF
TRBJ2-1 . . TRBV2 TGTGCCAGCTTAGGGGACTTCACGTACAATGAGCAGTTCTTC CASLGDFTYNEQFF
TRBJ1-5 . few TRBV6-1 TGTGCCAGCAGTGGGAACCTTGTCGGGGATCAGCCCCAGCATTTT CASSGNLVGDQPQHF
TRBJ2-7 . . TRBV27 TGTGCCAGCGGGTCCCGACACCTCTACGAGCAGTACTTC CASGSRHLYEQYF
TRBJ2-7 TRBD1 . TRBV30 TGTGCCTGGAGTTTAACTGGGACAGCCTCCTACGAGCAGTACTTC CAWSLTGTASYEQYF
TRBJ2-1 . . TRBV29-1 TGCAGCGTTTTGTCAGGGATCGACGGTGAGCAGTTCTTC CSVLSGIDGEQFF
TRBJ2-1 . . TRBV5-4 TGTGCCAGCAGCTTGGTTATGAATGAGCAGTTCTTC CASSLVMNEQFF
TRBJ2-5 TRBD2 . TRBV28 TGTGCCAGCAAGGAAGCGGGGGGCCCCCAAGAGACCCAGTACTTC CASKEAGGPQETQYF
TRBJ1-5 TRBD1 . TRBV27 TGTGCCAGCAGTTCGGGACAGACTAGCAATCAGCCCCAGCATTTT CASSSGQTSNQPQHF
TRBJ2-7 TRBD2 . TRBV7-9 TGTGCCAGCAGCTTAAGGGCTAGCGGGATAAACTCCTACGAGCAGTACTTC CASSLRASGINSYEQYF
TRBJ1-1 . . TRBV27 TGTGCCAGCCACCCGGGACTGCAGAACACTGAAGCTTTCTTT CASHPGLQNTEAFF
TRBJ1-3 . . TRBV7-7 TGTGCTAGCAGCTTATTCTCTGGAAACACCATATATTTT CASSLFSGNTIYF
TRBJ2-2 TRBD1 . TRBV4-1 TGCGCCAGCAGCCAAGCGACAGGGACCGGGGAGCTGTTTTTT CASSQATGTGELFF
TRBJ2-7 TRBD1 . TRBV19 TGTGCCAGTAGTAGGACGGACAGGGGGCTATCCTACGAGCAGTACTTC CASSRTDRGLSYEQYF
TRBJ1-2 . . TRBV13 TGTGCCAGCACGGTGGGGGAATTGGATGGCTACACCTTC CASTVGELDGYTF
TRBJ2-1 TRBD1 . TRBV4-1 TGCGCCAGCAGCGCGGTACAGGGGCCTAGCTCCTACAATGAGCAGTTCTTC CASSAVQGPSSYNEQFF
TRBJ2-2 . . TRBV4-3 TGCGCCAGCAGCCCTGGTGGCGGGGAGCTGTTTTTT CASSPGGGELFF
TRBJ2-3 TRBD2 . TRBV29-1 TGCAGCGTTCCGGGGGGGAGCACAGATACGCAGTATTTT CSVPGGSTDTQYF
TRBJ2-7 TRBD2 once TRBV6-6 TGTGCCAGCAGAAGGATCCCTAGCGGCGACACCTACGAGCAGTACTTC CASRRIPSGDTYEQYF
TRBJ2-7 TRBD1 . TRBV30 TGTGCCTGGAGTGGGGACAGGGCGCGCCACGAGCAGTACTTC CAWSGDRARHEQYF
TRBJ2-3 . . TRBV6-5 TGTGCCAGCAGTTACGATGTTTTAGGGGATACGCAGTATTTT CASSYDVLGDTQYF
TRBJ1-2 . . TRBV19 TGTGCCAGCGGAGCGCATTATGGCTACACCTTC CASGAHYGYTF
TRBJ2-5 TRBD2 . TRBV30 TGTGCCTGGGAGGGTACGGGAGGGCCGGAGACCCAGTACTTC CAWEGTGGPETQYF
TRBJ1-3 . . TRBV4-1 TGCGCCAGCAGACTTTTTATAGCTGACTCTGGAAACACCATATATTTT CASRLFIADSGNTIYF
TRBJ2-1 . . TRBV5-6 TGTGCCAGCAGCCCAAGCCCCGTCGGCAATGAGCAGTTCTTC CASSPSPVGNEQFF
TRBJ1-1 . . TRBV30 TGTGCCTGGAGTGTACGTAGGACTGAAGCTTTCTTT CAWSVRRTEAFF
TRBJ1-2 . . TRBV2 TGTGCCAGCAGTGAGAACTCTCGGTGGGGAATTAACTATGGCTACACCTTC CASSENSRWGINYGYTF